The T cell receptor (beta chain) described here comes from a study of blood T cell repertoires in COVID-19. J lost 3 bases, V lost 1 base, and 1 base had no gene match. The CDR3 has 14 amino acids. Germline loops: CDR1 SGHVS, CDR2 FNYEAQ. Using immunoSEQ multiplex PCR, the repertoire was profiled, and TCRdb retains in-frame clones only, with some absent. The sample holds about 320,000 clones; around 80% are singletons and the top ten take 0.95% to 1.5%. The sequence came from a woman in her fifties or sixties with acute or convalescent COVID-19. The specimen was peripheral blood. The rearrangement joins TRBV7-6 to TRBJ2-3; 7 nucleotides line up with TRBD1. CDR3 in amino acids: CASSLEQGTDTQYF. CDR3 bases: TGTGCCAGCAGCTTAGAACAGGGGACAGATACGCAGTATTTT.